The next 21 T cell receptor beta chains were all read from a single sample in a study of cytomegalovirus exposure and HLA in healthy donors. The study ran its PCR with 60 Vbeta and 13 Jbeta primers. Sequenced by immunoSEQ multiplex PCR; TCRdb stores in-frame clones only, minus some. The sample shows roughly 240,000 clones, about 88% of them seen only once. Sequenced sample: PBMCs. The receptors here all came from a girl aged 2 to 10 in good health and CMV-seronegative.

This sequence joins TRBV6-1 and TRBJ1-1, with TRBD1 matching 8 bases. Germline CDR1 and CDR2: MNHNS and SASEGT. The CDR3 is 14 amino acids. V was pared by 11 bases and J by 1 base, with 9 bases of the junction left unmatched. CDR3 DNA: TGTGCCTCCTTATTGGGGACAGGGAACACTGAAGCTTTCTTT. Translated: CASLLGTGNTEAFF.

The genes are TRBV19 and TRBJ1-2; a weak D match, TRBD1 (5 bases). The CDR3 is made up of 12 amino acids. Germline loops: CDR1 LNHDA, CDR2 SQIVND (reference sequence). Trimming left V 5 bases short and J 5 bases short, with 9 bases between. CDR3 sequence (DNA): TGTGCCAGTAGTTGGGGCCGGTATGGCTACACCTTC. Its protein product is CASSWGRYGYTF.

The chain recombines TRBV6-5 with TRBJ2-5; no definite D call. From germline, CDR1 is MNHEY and CDR2 SVGAGI. CDR3 length: 13 amino acids. Trimming shortened V by 8 bases and J by 1 base, and 11 bases separated the two germline ends. In DNA form, the CDR3 reads TGTGCCAGCGGTTGGAGTTTCCAAGAGACCCAGTACTTC. This sequence encodes CASGWSFQETQYF.

The V gene is TRBV10-3, the J gene TRBJ2-7, with 11 nucleotides matching TRBD1. This CDR3 contains 14 residues. Trimming at V came to 8 bases and at J to 3 bases, leaving 6 bases not matched to a gene. CDR1 and CDR2 from the germline V gene are ENHRY and SYGVKD. The CDR3 is CAIRAGTGGYEQYF. The DNA of the CDR3 is TGTGCCATCCGGGCGGGGACAGGGGGCTACGAGCAGTACTTC.

The chain employs TRBV6-1 and TRBJ2-5, with D hard to call. This CDR3 is 14 amino acids long. Germline V gene sequence: CDR1 MNHNS, CDR2 SASEGT. The V and J ends lost 7 bases and 1 base respectively, with 13 bases between them. CDR3 amino acids: CASNSNPIQETQYF. Here the CDR3 DNA reads TGTGCCAGCAACTCTAACCCCATCCAAGAGACCCAGTACTTC.

The V call is TRBV10-2, the J call TRBJ1-4, with D possibly TRBD1 on 5 matching bases. V was trimmed by 6 bases and J by 0 bases, leaving 20 bases between them. The CDR3 spans 18 residues. CDR1 WSHSY and CDR2 SAAADI come from the germline V gene. The CDR3 sequence: CASSDPDKRGATNEKLFF. The CDR3 region has the DNA TGCGCCAGCAGCGATCCTGACAAAAGGGGTGCAACTAATGAAAAACTGTTTTTT.

This clone showed up just a few times. The chain recombines TRBV11-3 with TRBJ2-1; 7 nucleotides line up with TRBD1. Germline assignment: CDR1 SGHNT and CDR2 YENEEA. V lost 5 bases, J lost 5 bases, and 9 bases stayed unmatched. This CDR3 has 15 amino acids. The CDR3 loop is CASSRGGDGNNEQFF. The CDR3 nucleotides are TGTGCCAGCAGCAGAGGGGGCGATGGCAACAATGAGCAGTTCTTC.

This chain links TRBV5-1 with TRBJ2-3; TRBD2 is a possible D gene (5 bases). Between the trimmed V and J ends, which lost 4 bases and 0 bases, there was a span of 9 bases. CDR1 is SGHRS, CDR2 YFSETQ, per germline. The CDR3 extends over 14 amino acids. The CDR3 DNA follows: TGCGCCAGCAGCCTAGAGCGGAGCACAGATACGCAGTATTTT. It codes for CASSLERSTDTQYF.

CDR3 residues: CASSLTPGEVGGGEQFF. The DNA for the CDR3 is TGTGCCAGCAGCTTAACCCCCGGTGAGGTAGGGGGGGGCGAGCAGTTCTTC. V and J are TRBV11-2 and TRBJ2-1, with a tentative D call TRBD2 (7 bases). The CDR3 has 17 residues. Deletions cut 2 bases from V and 10 bases from J, with 24 bases between. Germline CDR1 and CDR2: SGHAT and FQNNGV.

The chain has TRBV4-2 and TRBJ2-5; 14 bases match TRBD2. J lost 4 bases, V lost 0 bases, and 4 bases had no gene match. In germline, CDR1 is LGHNA, CDR2 YNFKEQ. The CDR3 sequence is 17 residues long. This chain's CDR3 is CASSQEGLAGVGETQYF. The CDR3, as DNA: TGTGCCAGCAGCCAAGAGGGACTAGCGGGAGTTGGAGAGACCCAGTACTTC.

CDR3 nucleotide sequence: TGTGCCACCAGCAGAGATGTAGCCCCCCTCTACGAGCAGTACTTC. This gives the protein CATSRDVAPLYEQYF. The chain combines TRBV15 with TRBJ2-7, with D unclear. Deletions cut 0 bases from V and 3 bases from J, with 12 bases between. Per germline, CDR1 LNHNV and CDR2 YYDKDF (reference sequence). The CDR3 spans 15 residues. Full variable domain (missing parts from reference TRBV15 and TRBJ2-7): DAMVIQNPRYQVTQFGKPVTLSCSQTLNHNVMYWYQQKSSQAPKLLFHYYDKDFNNEADTPDNFQSRRPNTSFCFLDIRSPGLGDTAMYLCATSRDVAPLYEQYFGPGTRLTVT.

The chain joins TRBV6-1 to TRBJ1-4, with a weak D call TRBD1 (6 bases). The germline V gene encodes CDR1 MNHNS and CDR2 SASEGT. The ends were cut back, 1 base at V and 8 bases at J, with 14 bases in the middle. This CDR3 contains 15 residues. The CDR3 region is CASSEEDSGNEKLFF. The CDR3 DNA reads as TGTGCCAGCAGTGAAGAGGACAGCGGGAACGAAAAACTGTTTTTT.

This clone was observed a few times. This rearrangement joins TRBV27 to TRBJ2-2; D is unclear. The ends were cut back, 2 bases at V and 4 bases at J, with 8 bases in the middle. From germline, CDR1 is MNHEY and CDR2 SMNVEV (reference sequence). The CDR3 length is 14 residues. The chain's CDR3 is CASSLERPTGELFF. Here the CDR3 DNA reads TGTGCCAGCAGTTTAGAGCGACCCACCGGGGAGCTGTTTTTT.

The rearrangement uses TRBV6-5 and TRBJ1-2; D possibly corresponds to TRBD1 (5 bases). Germline V gene lookup returns CDR1 MNHEY and CDR2 SVGAGI. CDR3 length: 14 amino acids. The V gene lost 7 bases and the J gene lost 0 bases, with 12 bases spanning the gap. The CDR3 DNA follows: TGTGCCAGCACTCAGGGTCGCGCTAACTATGGCTACACCTTC. Amino acid sequence: CASTQGRANYGYTF.

This rearrangement joins TRBV6-1 to TRBJ1-5; D may be TRBD1 (5 bases). The V and J ends lost 6 bases and 0 bases respectively, with 9 bases between them. Per the germline V gene, CDR1 is MNHNS and CDR2 is SASEGT. The CDR3 totals 14 residues. The CDR3 sequence: CASRYTGSNQPQHF. The CDR3 nucleotides are TGTGCCAGCAGGTACACAGGTAGCAATCAGCCCCAGCATTTT.

The chain recombines TRBV10-3 with TRBJ1-4, with TRBD1 matching 7 bases. The V segment lost 2 bases and the J segment 6 bases; nucleotides outside the gene matches: 6. The CDR3 sequence is 15 residues long. Germline V gene data show CDR1 as ENHRY and CDR2 as SYGVKD. The CDR3 is CAISEPGGKDEKLFF. The CDR3 DNA reads TGTGCCATCAGTGAGCCAGGGGGGAAGGATGAAAAACTGTTTTTT.

This chain links TRBV7-3 with TRBJ2-7; the D gene is possibly TRBD1 (6 bases). The ends were cut back, 3 bases at V and 5 bases at J, with 17 bases in the middle. The CDR3 runs 15 residues. CDR1 SGHTA and CDR2 FQGTGA come from the germline V gene. In DNA form, the CDR3 reads TGTGCCAGCAGCTTCCAGCCGGGACAAGGAAACGAGCAGTACTTC. This codes for CASSFQPGQGNEQYF.

CDR3 sequence reads: CSVGDRVNTIYF. Written as DNA, the CDR3 is TGCAGCGTTGGGGACAGGGTTAACACCATATATTTT. This rearrangement joins TRBV29-1 to TRBJ1-3, with 9 bases that match TRBD1. In germline, CDR1 is SQVTM, CDR2 ANQGSEA. The V and J ends lost 4 bases and 7 bases, in that order; junction bases with no gene match: 2. The CDR3 extends over 12 amino acids. The full variable domain, with the rest looked up from reference TRBV29-1 and TRBJ1-3, is SAVISQKPSRDICQRGTSLTIQCQVDSQVTMMFWYRQQPGQSLTLIATANQGSEATYESGFVIDKFPISRPNLTFSTLTVSNMSPEDSSIYLCSVGDRVNTIYFGEGSWLTVV.

V and J are TRBV5-1 and TRBJ1-6; D may be TRBD1 (6 bases). The CDR3 extends over 14 amino acids. V was cut by 4 bases and J by 4 bases, with 9 bases left in between. Germline loops: CDR1 SGHRS, CDR2 YFSETQ. CDR3 amino acids: CASSRDMYNSPLHF. Here the CDR3 DNA reads TGCGCCAGCAGCCGGGACATGTATAATTCACCCCTCCACTTT.

This chain uses TRBV9 with TRBJ1-1, with TRBD1 as a possible D gene (5 bases). Per germline, CDR1 SGDLS and CDR2 YYNGEE. V lost 0 bases to trimming and J lost 7 bases, with 13 bases between them. The CDR3 extends over 14 amino acids. The CDR3 region has the DNA TGTGCCAGCAGCGTAGTTCGGGGGACGGGTGAAGCTTTCTTT. Translated: CASSVVRGTGEAFF.

The chain uses TRBV19 and TRBJ2-1; TRBD1 matches 8 bases. Per germline, CDR1 LNHDA and CDR2 SQIVND (reference sequence). This CDR3 is 13 amino acids long. The V segment lost 2 bases and the J segment 6 bases; nucleotides outside the gene matches: 0. CDR3 nucleotides: TGTGCCAGTAGTATAACAGGGGGCAATGAGCAGTTCTTC. Its translation: CASSITGGNEQFF.